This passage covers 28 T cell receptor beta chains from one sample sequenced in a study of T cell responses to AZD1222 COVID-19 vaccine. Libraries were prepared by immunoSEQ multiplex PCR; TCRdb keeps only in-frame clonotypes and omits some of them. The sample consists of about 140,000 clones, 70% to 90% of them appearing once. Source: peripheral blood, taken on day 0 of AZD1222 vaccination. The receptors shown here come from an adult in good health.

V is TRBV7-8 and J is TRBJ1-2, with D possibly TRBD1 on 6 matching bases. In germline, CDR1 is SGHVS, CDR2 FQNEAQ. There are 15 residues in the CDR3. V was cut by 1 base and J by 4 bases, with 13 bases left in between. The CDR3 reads CASSLVTGSIYGYTF. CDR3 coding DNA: TGTGCCAGCAGCTTAGTTACAGGGTCTATCTATGGCTACACCTTC. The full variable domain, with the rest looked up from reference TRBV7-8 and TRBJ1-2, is GAGVSQSPRYKVAKRGQDVALRCDPISGHVSLFWYQQALGQGPEFLTYFQNEAQLDKSGLPSDRFFAERPEGSVSTLKIQRTQQEDSAVYLCASSLVTGSIYGYTFGSGTRLTVV.

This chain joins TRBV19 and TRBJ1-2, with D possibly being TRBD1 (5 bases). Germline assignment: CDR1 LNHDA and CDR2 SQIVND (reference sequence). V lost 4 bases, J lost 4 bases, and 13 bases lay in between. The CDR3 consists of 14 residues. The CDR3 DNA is TGTGCCAGTAGTACCCGGGGCCGCGTCTATGGCTACACCTTC. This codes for CASSTRGRVYGYTF.

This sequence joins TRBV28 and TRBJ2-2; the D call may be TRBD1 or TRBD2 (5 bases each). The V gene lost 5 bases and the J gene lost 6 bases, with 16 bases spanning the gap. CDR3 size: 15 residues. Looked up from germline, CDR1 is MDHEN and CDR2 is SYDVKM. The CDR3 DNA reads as TGTGCCAGCAGTCCGCCGGGACCCAGGTCCGGGGAGCTGTTTTTT. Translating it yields CASSPPGPRSGELFF.

As DNA, the CDR3 is TGTGCCAGCAGCCAAGATTTATCCGCGAACACTGAAGCTTTCTTT. Residues: CASSQDLSANTEAFF. The chain uses TRBV4-2 and TRBJ1-1; D is undetermined. V lost 0 bases, J lost 1 base, and 9 bases lay in between. CDR1 LGHNA and CDR2 YNFKEQ come from the germline V gene. The CDR3 totals 15 residues.

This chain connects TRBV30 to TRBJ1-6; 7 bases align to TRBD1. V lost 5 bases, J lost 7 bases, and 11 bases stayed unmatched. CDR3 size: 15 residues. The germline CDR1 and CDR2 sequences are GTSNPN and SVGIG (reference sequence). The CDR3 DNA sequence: TGTGCCTGGTTGGCCCCAGGGGGTCGCAATTCACCCCTCCACTTT. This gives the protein CAWLAPGGRNSPLHF.

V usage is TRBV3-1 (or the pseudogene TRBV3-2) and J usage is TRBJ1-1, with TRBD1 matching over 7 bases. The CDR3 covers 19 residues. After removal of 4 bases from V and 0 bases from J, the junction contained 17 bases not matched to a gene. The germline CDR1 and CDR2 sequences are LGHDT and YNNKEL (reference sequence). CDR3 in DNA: TGTGCCAGCAGCCCCAGGGGGAGGGGCTCACGGTCAGTGAACACTGAAGCTTTCTTT. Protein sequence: CASSPRGRGSRSVNTEAFF.

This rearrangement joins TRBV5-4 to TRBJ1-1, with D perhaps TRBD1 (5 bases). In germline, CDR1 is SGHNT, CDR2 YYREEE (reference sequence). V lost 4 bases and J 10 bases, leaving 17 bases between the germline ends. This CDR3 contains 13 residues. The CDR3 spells CASSRTGTPRAFF. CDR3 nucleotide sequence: TGTGCCAGCAGCCGTACAGGTACTCCCAGAGCTTTCTTT.

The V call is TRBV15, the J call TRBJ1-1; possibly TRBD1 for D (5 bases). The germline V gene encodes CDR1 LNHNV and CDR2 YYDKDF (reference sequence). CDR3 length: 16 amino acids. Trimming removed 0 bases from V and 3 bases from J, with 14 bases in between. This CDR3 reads CATSRDQGAVHTEAFF. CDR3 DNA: TGTGCCACCAGCAGAGATCAAGGGGCGGTCCACACTGAAGCTTTCTTT.

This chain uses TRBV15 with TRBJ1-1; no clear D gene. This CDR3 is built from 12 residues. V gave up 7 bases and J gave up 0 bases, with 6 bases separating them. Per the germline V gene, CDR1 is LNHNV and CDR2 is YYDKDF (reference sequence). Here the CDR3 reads CATKTVNTEAFF. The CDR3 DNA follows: TGTGCCACCAAAACTGTGAACACTGAAGCTTTCTTT.

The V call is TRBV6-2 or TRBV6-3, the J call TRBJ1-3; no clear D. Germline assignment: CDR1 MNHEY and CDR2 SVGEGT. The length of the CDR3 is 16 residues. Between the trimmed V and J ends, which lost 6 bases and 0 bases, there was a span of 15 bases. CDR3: CASSSSRAGSGNTIYF. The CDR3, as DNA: TGTGCCAGCAGCTCGTCGCGGGCTGGCTCTGGAAACACCATATATTTT.

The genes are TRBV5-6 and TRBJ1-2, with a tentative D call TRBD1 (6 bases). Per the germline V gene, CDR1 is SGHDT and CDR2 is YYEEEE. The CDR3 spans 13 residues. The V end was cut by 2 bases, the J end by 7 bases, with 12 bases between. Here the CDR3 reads CASSFSRGTGYTF. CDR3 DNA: TGTGCCAGCAGCTTCTCCAGGGGTACTGGCTACACCTTC.

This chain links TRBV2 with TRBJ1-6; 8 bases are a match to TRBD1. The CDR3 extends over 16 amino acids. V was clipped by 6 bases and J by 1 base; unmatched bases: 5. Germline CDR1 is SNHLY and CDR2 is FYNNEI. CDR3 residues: CASSDQGASYNSPLHF. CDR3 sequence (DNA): TGTGCCAGCAGCGATCAGGGGGCGTCCTATAATTCACCCCTCCACTTT.

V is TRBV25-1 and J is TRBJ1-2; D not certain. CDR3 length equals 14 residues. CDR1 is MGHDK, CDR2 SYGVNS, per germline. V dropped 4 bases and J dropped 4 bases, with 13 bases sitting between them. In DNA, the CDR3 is TGTGCCAGCAGTGGGATTATCGGGAGCTATGGCTACACCTTC. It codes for CASSGIIGSYGYTF.

The CDR3 coding sequence is TGCGCCAGCAGTGAGGTTCCTGTGCCCTACACCGGGGAGCTGTTTTTT. Protein product: CASSEVPVPYTGELFF. The gene calls are TRBV10-1 and TRBJ2-2; D unclear. The CDR3 consists of 16 residues. The ends were cut back, 2 bases at V and 3 bases at J, with 13 bases in the middle. Germline CDR1 and CDR2: WNHNN and SYGVQD (reference sequence).

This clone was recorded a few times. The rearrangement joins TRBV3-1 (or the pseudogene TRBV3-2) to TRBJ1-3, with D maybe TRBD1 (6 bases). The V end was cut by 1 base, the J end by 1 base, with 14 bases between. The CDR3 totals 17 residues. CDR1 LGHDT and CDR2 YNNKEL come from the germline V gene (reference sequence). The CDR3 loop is CASSQGGQFGSGNTIYF. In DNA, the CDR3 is TGTGCCAGCAGCCAAGGTGGACAGTTTGGATCTGGAAACACCATATATTTT.

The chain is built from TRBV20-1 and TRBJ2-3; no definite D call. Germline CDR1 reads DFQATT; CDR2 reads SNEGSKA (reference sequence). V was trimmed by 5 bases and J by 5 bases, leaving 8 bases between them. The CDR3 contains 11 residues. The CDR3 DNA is TGCAGTGCTGTTGGAGTAGATACGCAGTATTTT. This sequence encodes CSAVGVDTQYF.

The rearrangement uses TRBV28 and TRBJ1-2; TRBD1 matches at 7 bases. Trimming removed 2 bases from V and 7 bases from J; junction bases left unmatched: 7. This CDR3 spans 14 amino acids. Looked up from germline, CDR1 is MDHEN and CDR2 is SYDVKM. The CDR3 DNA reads TGTGCCAGCAGTTTACGACAGGGCGGCACTGGCTACACCTTC. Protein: CASSLRQGGTGYTF.

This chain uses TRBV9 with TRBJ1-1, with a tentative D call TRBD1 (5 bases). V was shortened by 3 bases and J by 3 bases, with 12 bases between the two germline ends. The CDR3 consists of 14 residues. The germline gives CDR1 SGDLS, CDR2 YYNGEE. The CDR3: CASSESPGHTEAFF. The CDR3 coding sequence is TGTGCCAGCAGCGAAAGTCCGGGACACACTGAAGCTTTCTTT.

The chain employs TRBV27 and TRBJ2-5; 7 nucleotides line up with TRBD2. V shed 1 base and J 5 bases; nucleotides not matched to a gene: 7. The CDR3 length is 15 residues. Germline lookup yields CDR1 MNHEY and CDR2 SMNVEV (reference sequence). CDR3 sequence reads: CASSLFREGGETQYF. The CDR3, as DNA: TGTGCCAGCAGTTTATTTAGGGAGGGTGGGGAGACCCAGTACTTC.

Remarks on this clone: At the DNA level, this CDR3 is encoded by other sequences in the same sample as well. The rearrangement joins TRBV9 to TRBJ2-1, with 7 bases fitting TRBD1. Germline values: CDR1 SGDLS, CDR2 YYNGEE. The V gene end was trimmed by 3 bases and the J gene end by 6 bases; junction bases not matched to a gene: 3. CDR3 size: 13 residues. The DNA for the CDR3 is TGTGCCAGCAGCGGAGGGGGCTCCAATGAGCAGTTCTTC. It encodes CASSGGGSNEQFF.

The CDR3 coding sequence is TGTGCCTGGAGTCTAGGAACCGGGACAGACAACTATAGCAATCAGCCCCAGCATTTT. Protein sequence: CAWSLGTGTDNYSNQPQHF. The gene calls are TRBV30 and TRBJ1-5; 7 bases are shared with TRBD1. Trimming took 2 bases from V and 0 from J; bases not matched to a gene: 16. Germline assignment: CDR1 GTSNPN and CDR2 SVGIG (reference sequence). The CDR3 length is 19 residues.

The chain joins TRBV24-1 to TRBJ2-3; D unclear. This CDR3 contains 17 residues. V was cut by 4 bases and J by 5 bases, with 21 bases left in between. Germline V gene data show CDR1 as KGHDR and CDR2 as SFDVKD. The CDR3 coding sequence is TGTGCCACCAGTGACCCCGGACGGCCCCAGGAGCGAGATACGCAGTATTTT. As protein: CATSDPGRPQERDTQYF.

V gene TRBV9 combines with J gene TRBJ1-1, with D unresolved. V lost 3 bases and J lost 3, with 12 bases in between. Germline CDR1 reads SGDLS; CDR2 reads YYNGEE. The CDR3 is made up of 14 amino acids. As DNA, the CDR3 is TGTGCCAGCAGCGCCGACGGAGCCTACACTGAAGCTTTCTTT. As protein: CASSADGAYTEAFF.

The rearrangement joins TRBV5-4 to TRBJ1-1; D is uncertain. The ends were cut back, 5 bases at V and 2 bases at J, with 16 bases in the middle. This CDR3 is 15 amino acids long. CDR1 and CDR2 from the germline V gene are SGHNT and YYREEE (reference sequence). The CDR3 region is CASRPGSPLNTEAFF. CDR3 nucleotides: TGTGCCAGCAGGCCGGGGTCCCCGCTAAACACTGAAGCTTTCTTT.

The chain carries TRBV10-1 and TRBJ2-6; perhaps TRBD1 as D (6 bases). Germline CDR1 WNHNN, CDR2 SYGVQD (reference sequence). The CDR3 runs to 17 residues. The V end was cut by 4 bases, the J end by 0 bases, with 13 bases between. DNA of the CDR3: TGCGCCAGCAGTGGCTACAGGGAGAGCTCTGGGGCCAACGTCCTGACTTTC. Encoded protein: CASSGYRESSGANVLTF.

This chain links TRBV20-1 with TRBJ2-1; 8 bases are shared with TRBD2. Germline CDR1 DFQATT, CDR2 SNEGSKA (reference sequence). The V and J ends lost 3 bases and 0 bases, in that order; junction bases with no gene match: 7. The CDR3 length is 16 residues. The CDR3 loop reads CSASGVAGNSYNEQFF. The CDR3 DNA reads TGCAGTGCTAGTGGGGTAGCGGGAAACTCCTACAATGAGCAGTTCTTC.

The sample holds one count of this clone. This chain's CDR3 is CASSLAFGGYSPLHF. The CDR3 DNA is TGCGCCAGCAGCTTGGCTTTCGGCGGCTATTCACCCCTCCACTTT. The chain joins TRBV5-1 to TRBJ1-6, with D unresolved. V was cut by 0 bases and J by 8 bases, with 12 bases left in between. This CDR3 has 15 amino acids. The germline V gene has CDR1 SGHRS and CDR2 YFSETQ.

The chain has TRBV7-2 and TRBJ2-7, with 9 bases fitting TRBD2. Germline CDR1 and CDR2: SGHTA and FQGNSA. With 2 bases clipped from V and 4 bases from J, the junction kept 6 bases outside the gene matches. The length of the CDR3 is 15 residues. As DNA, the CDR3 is TGTGCCAGCAGCTTATCCGGGACTAGCAGGTACGAGCAGTACTTC. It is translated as CASSLSGTSRYEQYF.